This TCR beta chain originates from a study of blood T cell repertoires in COVID-19. Clones were read by immunoSEQ multiplex PCR, and TCRdb kept only the in-frame ones, dropping some. Of 51,000 or so clones in the sample, around 92% are singletons; the top ten hold approximately 8.1%. This receptor was taken from an elderly man with active or convalescent COVID-19. Sequencing used peripheral blood.

The CDR3, as DNA: TGTGCCAGCAGCCCCCGGGAATATACTGAAGCTTTCTTT. Encoded protein: CASSPREYTEAFF. The chain is built from TRBV7-2 and TRBJ1-1; D unclear. This CDR3 comprises 13 residues. The V and J ends lost 5 bases and 5 bases respectively, with 12 bases between them. The germline gives CDR1 SGHTA, CDR2 FQGNSA.